Each of the 15 T cell receptor beta chains below was sequenced from the same sample in a study of T cell changes during pregnancy in multiple sclerosis. The method was immunoSEQ multiplex PCR; TCRdb's version includes in-frame clones alone and lacks a portion of them. The sample carries 55,000 or so clones, around 90% recorded once. Sequences were derived from CD4+ T cells from peripheral blood mononuclear cells, sampled in the first trimester of pregnancy. The receptors here all came from a female donor with multiple sclerosis, enrolled in a pregnancy study.

This clone was seen once. The J gene is TRBJ2-7, the V gene TRBV4-2, with D possibly TRBD2 on 6 matching bases. In germline, CDR1 is LGHNA, CDR2 YNFKEQ. CDR3 length: 13 residues. The ends were cut back, 0 bases at V and 6 bases at J, with 9 bases in the middle. The CDR3 DNA follows: TGTGCCAGCAGCCAAGATGCGCGGGGCGAGCAGTACTTC. It yields the protein CASSQDARGEQYF.

The CDR3 loop reads CASTLDRDGNTIYF. The CDR3, as DNA: TGTGCCAGCACATTGGACAGGGATGGAAACACCATATATTTT. The chain is built from TRBV5-4 and TRBJ1-3, with 8 bases that match TRBD1. Germline assignment: CDR1 SGHNT and CDR2 YYREEE (reference sequence). The CDR3 runs to 14 residues. V gave up 6 bases and J gave up 3 bases; unmatched junction bases: 5.

This clone was detected only a few times. The chain recombines TRBV2 with TRBJ2-1; TRBD1 matches 9 bases. J was trimmed by 5 bases and V by 6 bases; bases with no gene match: 2. Germline V CDR1 and CDR2: SNHLY, FYNNEI. The CDR3 extends over 13 amino acids. The CDR3 protein is CASSRDRDNEQFF. For the CDR3, the DNA is TGTGCCAGCAGCCGGGACAGGGACAATGAGCAGTTCTTC.

This rearrangement joins TRBV5-8 to TRBJ2-5; the D gene is possibly TRBD1 (6 bases). The germline V and J ends were trimmed by 2 bases and 2 bases, with 16 bases remaining between them. CDR3 length: 16 residues. Germline lookup yields CDR1 SGHTS and CDR2 YDEGEE. The CDR3 nucleotides read TGTGCCAGCAGCTTTGAAACAGGGAAGGGGCAAGAGACCCAGTACTTC. Its protein product is CASSFETGKGQETQYF.

This clone was detected only a few times. The chain couples TRBV11-1 to TRBJ1-2; 10 bases agree with TRBD1. V shed 5 bases and J 4 bases; nucleotides not matched to a gene: 1. CDR1 SGHAT and CDR2 FQDESV come from the germline V gene (reference sequence). This CDR3 spans 13 amino acids. This chain's CDR3 is CASSRDRGYGYTF. CDR3 DNA: TGTGCCAGCAGCCGGGACAGGGGCTATGGCTACACCTTC.

V gene TRBV27 combines with J gene TRBJ2-1, with 9 bases identical to TRBD2. CDR1 is MNHEY and CDR2 is SMNVEV in the germline V gene (reference sequence). The J segment lost 0 bases and the V segment lost 5 bases, leaving 8 bases of the junction unmatched. The CDR3 extends over 17 amino acids. CDR3 sequence reads: CASSIRTSASSYNEQFF. The CDR3 DNA follows: TGTGCCAGCAGTATTCGGACTAGCGCGAGCTCCTACAATGAGCAGTTCTTC.

This clone was picked up one time. The chain has TRBV30 and TRBJ1-6, with 7 bases matching TRBD1. Germline lookup yields CDR1 GTSNPN and CDR2 SVGIG (reference sequence). This CDR3 has 18 residues. Trimming took 4 bases from V and 0 from J; bases not matched to a gene: 12. DNA for the CDR3: TGTGCCTGGAATCCGGGGACAGTATCTAGCTCCTATAATTCACCCCTCCACTTT. It codes for CAWNPGTVSSSYNSPLHF.

A remark on this clone: Compared with germline, one end of the junction differs, possibly owing to a read error. This chain links TRBV7-9 with TRBJ1-2, with 7 bases fitting TRBD1. The germline gives CDR1 SEHNR, CDR2 FQNEAQ (reference sequence). The CDR3 is made up of 12 amino acids. The CDR3 reads CASSLPRDRIFF. DNA for the CDR3: TGTGCCAGCAGCCTACCCCGGGACAGAATCTTTTTC.

The J gene is TRBJ2-5, the V gene TRBV7-6, with 8 positions matching TRBD1. CDR1 and CDR2 (germline): SGHVS, FNYEAQ. This CDR3 region has 16 residues. Unmatched junction bases numbered 12, after V lost 5 bases and J lost 4 bases. The CDR3 is CASSLRTGLGRETQYF. The DNA of the CDR3 is TGTGCCAGCAGCCTAAGGACAGGGCTGGGGCGAGAGACCCAGTACTTC.

With respect to this clone: Sequence at one end of the junction differs from germline and may be a read error. The genes are TRBV6-1 and TRBJ1-4, with D possibly TRBD1 on 6 matching bases. CDR3 length: 15 residues. Germline V lookup: CDR1 MNHNS, CDR2 SASEGT. CDR3 nucleotides: TGTGCCAGCAGGGAAGGGGGGGCAACTAATGAAAAACTGTTTTTT. Its translation is CASREGGATNEKLFF.

The chain is built from TRBV18 and TRBJ2-1, with D tentatively TRBD1 (6 bases). The CDR3 is 14 residues long. Per germline, CDR1 KGHSH and CDR2 LQKENI. The V end was cut by 6 bases, the J end by 2 bases, with 11 bases between. CDR3 sequence: CASSGQSTYNEQFF. The CDR3 bases are TGTGCCAGCTCCGGACAGAGCACCTACAATGAGCAGTTCTTC.

J is TRBJ2-3 and V is TRBV7-2, with TRBD2 matching over 11 bases. CDR1 is SGHTA and CDR2 is FQGNSA in the germline V gene. This CDR3 is built from 16 residues. Trimming cost V 6 bases and J 4 bases; bases outside gene matches: 9. Written as DNA, the CDR3 is TGTGCCAGCAGTTATACTAGCGGGAGTGGTTCAGATACGCAGTATTTT. Amino acids: CASSYTSGSGSDTQYF.

The J gene is TRBJ1-2, the V gene TRBV9; 8 bases are shared with TRBD1. V lost 3 bases and J lost 1; bases outside the gene matches: 11. Germline values: CDR1 SGDLS, CDR2 YYNGEE. CDR3 length: 17 residues. CDR3 amino acids: CASSAGQGLPLNYGYTF. Written as DNA, the CDR3 is TGTGCCAGCAGCGCAGGACAGGGCCTACCACTTAACTATGGCTACACCTTC. The variable domain in full, completed from reference TRBV9 and TRBJ1-2, reads DSGVTQTPKHLITATGQRVTLRCSPRSGDLSVYWYQQSLDQGLQFLIQYYNGEERAKGNILERFSAQQFPDLHSELNLSSLELGDSALYFCASSAGQGLPLNYGYTFGSGTRLTVV.

V is TRBV19 and J is TRBJ1-1, with 7 bases aligning to TRBD1. V trimming: 3 bases; J trimming: 0 bases; junction bases outside the gene matches: 4. This CDR3 region has 15 residues. Germline lookup yields CDR1 LNHDA and CDR2 SQIVND (reference sequence). CDR3 bases: TGTGCCAGTAGTATGAGGGGGCGGATGAACACTGAAGCTTTCTTT. Translation gives CASSMRGRMNTEAFF.

The gene calls are TRBV7-5 and TRBJ1-5; the DNA was not used to check the table's D call, TRBD1. TRBV7-5 is given as a pseudogene. This CDR3 spans 15 amino acids. The CDR3 DNA is TGTGCCAGAAGCTCCTCTGAAGAGGGGGATCAGCCCCAGCATTTT. Amino acids: CARSSSEEGDQPQHF.